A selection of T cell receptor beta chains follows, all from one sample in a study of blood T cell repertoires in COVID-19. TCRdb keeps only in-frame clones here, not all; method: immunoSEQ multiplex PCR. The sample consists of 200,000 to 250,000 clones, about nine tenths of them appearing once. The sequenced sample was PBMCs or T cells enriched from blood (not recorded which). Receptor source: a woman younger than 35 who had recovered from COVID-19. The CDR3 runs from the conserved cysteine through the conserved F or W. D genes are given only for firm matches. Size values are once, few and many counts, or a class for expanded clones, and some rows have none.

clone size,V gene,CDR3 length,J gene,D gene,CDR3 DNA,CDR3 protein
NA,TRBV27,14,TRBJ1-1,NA,TGTGCCAGCAGTTTCGGGGGGGTGAACACTGAAGCTTTCTTT,CASSFGGVNTEAFF
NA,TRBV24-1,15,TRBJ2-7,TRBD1,TGTGCCACCAGTGATTCGGGACAGGGGAGGTACGAGCAGTACTTC,CATSDSGQGRYEQYF
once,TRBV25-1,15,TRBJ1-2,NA,TGTGCCAGCAGTGATCTTACAGGACCAAACTATGGCTACACCTTC,CASSDLTGPNYGYTF
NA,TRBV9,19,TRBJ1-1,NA,TGTGCCAGCAGCGTAGGGGGCGTCATGAACCCATTTAGCCCAACTGAAGCTTTCTTT,CASSVGGVMNPFSPTEAFF
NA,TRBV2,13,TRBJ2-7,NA,TGTGCCAGCAGGGCGACTAGTGCCTACGAGCAGTACTTC,CASRATSAYEQYF
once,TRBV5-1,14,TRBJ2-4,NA,TGCGCCAGCAGCCGCGGGCAGCTTGGGGACATTCAGTACTTC,CASSRGQLGDIQYF
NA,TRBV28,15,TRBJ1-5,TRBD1,TGTGCCAGCAGTTCCCGGGACAGGGCTAATCAGCCCCAGCATTTT,CASSSRDRANQPQHF
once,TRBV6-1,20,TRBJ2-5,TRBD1,TGTGCCAGCAGTGCACTAAAGACAGGGGGCGGCGGGGGAGCTCAAGAGACCCAGTACTTC,CASSALKTGGGGGAQETQYF
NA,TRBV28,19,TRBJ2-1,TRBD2,TGTGCCAGCAGTTTATCCCACACGCGGACTAGCGGGAGTGCTAATGAGCAGTTCTTC,CASSLSHTRTSGSANEQFF
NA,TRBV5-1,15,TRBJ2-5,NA,TGCGCCAGCAGTCTCGCTGGGGCAGACCAAGAGACCCAGTACTTC,CASSLAGADQETQYF
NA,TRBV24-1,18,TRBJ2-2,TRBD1,TGTGCCACCAGTAATCCATTAGCCGACAGGGGCGACACCGGGGAGCTGTTTTTT,CATSNPLADRGDTGELFF
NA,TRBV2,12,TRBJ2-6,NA,TGTGCCAGCAGGGCAGGGGCCAACGTCCTGACTTTC,CASRAGANVLTF
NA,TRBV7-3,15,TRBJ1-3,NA,TGTGCCAGCAGCGAGACAGGTGACTCTGGAAACACCATATATTTT,CASSETGDSGNTIYF
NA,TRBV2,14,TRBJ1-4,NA,TGTGCCAGCAGTGAAGGGGGGCTGGGTGAAAAACTGTTTTTT,CASSEGGLGEKLFF
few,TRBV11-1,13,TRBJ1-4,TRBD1,TGTGCCAGCAGCTTAGTCCCGGACAGGGGAGTGTTTTTT,CASSLVPDRGVFF
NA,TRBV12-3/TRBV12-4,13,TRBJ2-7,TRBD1,TGTGCCAGCAGTTCTGCCGGGGACAGCTCGCAGTACTTC,CASSSAGDSSQYF
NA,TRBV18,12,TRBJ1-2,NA,TGTGCCAGCTCGAGACAGGCGGATGGCTACACCTTC,CASSRQADGYTF
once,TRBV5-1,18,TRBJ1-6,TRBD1,TGCGCCAGCAGCTTGGAGAAGACAGGGGGCTCCTATAATTCACCCCTCCACTTT,CASSLEKTGGSYNSPLHF
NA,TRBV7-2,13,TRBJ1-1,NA,TGTGCCAGCAGCTTATCGGTCGACACTGAAGCTTTCTTT,CASSLSVDTEAFF
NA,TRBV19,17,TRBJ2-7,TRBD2,TGTGCCAGTAGTATCCCCGGGACTAGCGGGACCCTGGGCGAGCAGTACTTC,CASSIPGTSGTLGEQYF
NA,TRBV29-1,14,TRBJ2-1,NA,TGCAGCGTTGAAGAGAGGAGCTCCTACAATGAGCAGTTCTTC,CSVEERSSYNEQFF
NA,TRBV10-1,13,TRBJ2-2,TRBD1,TGCGCCAGCAGACCGACAGGGGCCGGGGAGCTGTTTTTT,CASRPTGAGELFF
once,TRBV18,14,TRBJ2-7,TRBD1,TGTGCCAGCTCACCGACAGGGTCTGGCGTCGAGCAGTACTTC,CASSPTGSGVEQYF
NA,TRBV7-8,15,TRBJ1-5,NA,TGTGCCAGCAGCTTACCCCGTTATAGCAATCAGCCCCAGCATTTT,CASSLPRYSNQPQHF
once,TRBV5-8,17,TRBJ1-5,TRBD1,TGTGCCAGCAGCTTCGAATCCGGGACAGGAAGCAATCAGCCCCAGCATTTT,CASSFESGTGSNQPQHF
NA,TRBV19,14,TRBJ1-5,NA,TGTGCCAGTAGGGACAGATCAAGCAATCAGCCCCAGCATTTT,CASRDRSSNQPQHF
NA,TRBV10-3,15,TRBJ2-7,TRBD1,TGTGCCATCAGTGACCCCCCAGACAGGGGCTACGAGCAGTACTTC,CAISDPPDRGYEQYF
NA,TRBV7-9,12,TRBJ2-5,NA,TGTGCCAGCAGCACCCGGAACGGACAGAAGTACTTC,CASSTRNGQKYF
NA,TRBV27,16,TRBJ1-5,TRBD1,TGTGCCAGCAGTCCATACCTGGGGACAGGGGTACAGCCCCAGCATTTT,CASSPYLGTGVQPQHF
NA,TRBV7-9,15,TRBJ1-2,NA,TGTGCCAGCAGCCCTATCCGGGACAAGACTTATGGCTACACCTTC,CASSPIRDKTYGYTF
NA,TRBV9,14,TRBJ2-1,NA,TGTGCCAGCAGCGTAGGAGGTAAGCTCAATGAGCAGTTCTTC,CASSVGGKLNEQFF
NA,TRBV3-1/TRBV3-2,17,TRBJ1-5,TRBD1,TGTGCCAGCAGCCAGATGGGCGGGCAGGGGGCGAGTCAGCCCCAGCATTTT,CASSQMGGQGASQPQHF
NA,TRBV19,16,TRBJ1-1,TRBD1,TGTGCCAGTAGAAGACAGGGGGTGAGGATGAACACTGAAGCTTTCTTT,CASRRQGVRMNTEAFF
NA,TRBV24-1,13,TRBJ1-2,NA,TGTGCCACCAGTGATTGGGGGGGTGATGGCTACACCTTC,CATSDWGGDGYTF
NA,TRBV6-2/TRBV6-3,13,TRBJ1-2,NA,TGTGCCAGCAGTTACCGGGGACACTTGTGGTACACCTTC,CASSYRGHLWYTF
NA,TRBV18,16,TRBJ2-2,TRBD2,TGTGCCAGCTCACCATTCCTAGCGGTAAACACCGGGGAGCTGTTTTTT,CASSPFLAVNTGELFF
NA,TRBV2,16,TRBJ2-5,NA,TGTGCCAGCAGTGAGCTGGCTCGGACAGCTGAAGAGACCCAGTACTTC,CASSELARTAEETQYF
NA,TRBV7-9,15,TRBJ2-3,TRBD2,TGTGCCAGCAGTTTAGCGGGGGCCAGCACAGATACGCAGTATTTT,CASSLAGASTDTQYF
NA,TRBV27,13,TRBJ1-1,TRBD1,TGTGCCAGCAGTCTAGGGACAGGGGTTGAAGCTTTCTTT,CASSLGTGVEAFF
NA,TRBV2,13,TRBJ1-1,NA,TGTGCCAGCAAACGCGAACCAAACACTGAAGCTTTCTTT,CASKREPNTEAFF
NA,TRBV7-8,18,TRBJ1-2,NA,TGTGCCAGCAGCTTAGTTGGAGAGGGGGTCCGGGCTAACTATGGCTACACCTTC,CASSLVGEGVRANYGYTF
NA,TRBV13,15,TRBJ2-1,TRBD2,TGTGCCAGCAGCTTAGCGCGGGAGCGGGGTGGTGAGCAGTTCTTC,CASSLARERGGEQFF
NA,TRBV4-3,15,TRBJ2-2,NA,TGCGCCAGCAGCCAAGCGAGGACACTGACCGGGGAGCTGTTTTTT,CASSQARTLTGELFF